This T cell receptor (beta chain) was captured in a study of blood T cell repertoires in COVID-19. Generated by immunoSEQ multiplex PCR, the TCRdb table keeps only in-frame clones and is missing some. The sample has roughly 80,000 clones; around nine tenths are singletons. In its sample, this clone is medium-sized. Other DNA sequences in this specimen translate into the identical CDR3. The CDR3 runs 14 residues. Per germline, CDR1 MGHDK and CDR2 SYGVNS. The germline V and J ends were trimmed by 1 base and 1 base, with 7 bases remaining between them. This TCR was recovered from an elderly woman with acute or convalescent COVID-19. The sample taken for sequencing was peripheral blood. The V gene is TRBV25-1, the J gene TRBJ1-2; a weak D match, TRBD1 (5 bases). CDR3 DNA: TGTGCCAGCAGTGAATCGGGGGATAACTATGGCTACACCTTC. This encodes CASSESGDNYGYTF.